This T cell receptor beta chain was sequenced in a study of identifying expanded T cells in peripheral blood. Collection occurred without any documented infections or immune events in donors. As for this clone: Its antigen is not identified.

The CDR3 extends over 13 amino acids. With 7 bases removed from V and 0 bases from J, the gap between germline ends came to 10 bases. Germline loops: CDR1 SGHTA, CDR2 FQGNSA. Produced via immunoSEQ multiplex PCR; TCRdb's table is partial and in-frame only. Of approximately 100,000 clones detected, roughly 89% appear once; the ten largest clones hold roughly 15%. Study-level results: Variance in clone template counts between two-week samples significantly increased with total template count across all healthy donors. Differentially abundant clones: about 1.1 between replicates, approximately 15 at roughly 15 days, less than 20 at four.

The gene calls are TRBV7-2 and TRBJ2-7; tentatively, D is TRBD1 (6 bases). Sequenced: blood. This sequence was found in a person aged 18-70 years in good health. CDR3 amino acids: CASTPTGSYEQYF. CDR3 DNA: TGTGCCAGCACCCCGACAGGCTCCTACGAGCAGTACTTC. The full variable domain, rest sourced from reference TRBV7-2 and TRBJ2-7, is GAGVSQSPSNKVTEKGKDVELRCDPISGHTALYWYRQSLGQGLEFLIYFQGNSAPDKSGLPSDRFSAERTGGSVSTLTIQRTQQEDSAVYLCASTPTGSYEQYFGPGTRLTVT.